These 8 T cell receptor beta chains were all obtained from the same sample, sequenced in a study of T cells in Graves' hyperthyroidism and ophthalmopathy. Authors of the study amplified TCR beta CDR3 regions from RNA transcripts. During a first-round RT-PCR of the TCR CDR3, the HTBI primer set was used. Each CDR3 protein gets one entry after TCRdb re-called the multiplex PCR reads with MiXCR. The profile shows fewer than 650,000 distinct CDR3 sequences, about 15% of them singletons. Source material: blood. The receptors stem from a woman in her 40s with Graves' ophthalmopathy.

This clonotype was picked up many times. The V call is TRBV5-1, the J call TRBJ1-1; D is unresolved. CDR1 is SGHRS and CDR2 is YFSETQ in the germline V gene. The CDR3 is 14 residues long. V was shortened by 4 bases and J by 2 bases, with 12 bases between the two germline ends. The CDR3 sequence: CASSRDGVNTEAFF. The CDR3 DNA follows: TGCGCCAGCAGCCGTGACGGGGTTAACACTGAAGCTTTCTTT.

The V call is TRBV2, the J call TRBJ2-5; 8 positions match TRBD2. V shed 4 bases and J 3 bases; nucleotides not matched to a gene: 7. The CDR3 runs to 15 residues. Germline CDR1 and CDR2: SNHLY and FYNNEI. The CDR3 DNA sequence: TGTGCCAGCAGTGGGCGACTAGCGAGCGAAGAGACCCAGTACTTC. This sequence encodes CASSGRLASEETQYF.

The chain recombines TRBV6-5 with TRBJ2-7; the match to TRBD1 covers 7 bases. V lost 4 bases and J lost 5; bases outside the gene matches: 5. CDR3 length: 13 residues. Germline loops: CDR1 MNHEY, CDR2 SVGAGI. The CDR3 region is CASSWDRIHEQYF. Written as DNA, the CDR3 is TGTGCCAGCAGTTGGGACAGAATCCACGAGCAGTACTTC.

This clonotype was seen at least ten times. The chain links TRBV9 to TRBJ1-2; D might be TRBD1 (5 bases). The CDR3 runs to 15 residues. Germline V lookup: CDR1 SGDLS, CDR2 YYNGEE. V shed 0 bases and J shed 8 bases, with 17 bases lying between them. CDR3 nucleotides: TGTGCCAGCAGCGTAGACCGAGGGCGCGGGGACGGCTACACCTTC. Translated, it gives CASSVDRGRGDGYTF.

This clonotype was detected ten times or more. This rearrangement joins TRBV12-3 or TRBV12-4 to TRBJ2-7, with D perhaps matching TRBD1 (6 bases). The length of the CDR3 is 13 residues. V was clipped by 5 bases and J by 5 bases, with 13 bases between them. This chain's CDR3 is CASSPPQGNEQYF. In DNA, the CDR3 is TGTGCCAGCAGTCCACCACAGGGAAACGAGCAGTACTTC.

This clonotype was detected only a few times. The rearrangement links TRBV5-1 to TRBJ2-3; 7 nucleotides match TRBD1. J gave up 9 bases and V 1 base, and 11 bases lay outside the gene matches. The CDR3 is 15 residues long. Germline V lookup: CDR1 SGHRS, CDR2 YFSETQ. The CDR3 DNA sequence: TGCGCCAGCAGCTTGACGTCGGAAGAGGGGGCCACGCAGTATTTT. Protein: CASSLTSEEGATQYF.

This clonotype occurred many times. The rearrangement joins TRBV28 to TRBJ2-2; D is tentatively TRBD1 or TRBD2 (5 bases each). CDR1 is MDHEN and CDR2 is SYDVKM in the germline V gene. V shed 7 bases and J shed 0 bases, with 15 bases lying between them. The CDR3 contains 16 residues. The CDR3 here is CASISSGTANTGELFF. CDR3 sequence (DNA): TGTGCCAGCATTTCCTCTGGGACGGCGAACACCGGGGAGCTGTTTTTT.

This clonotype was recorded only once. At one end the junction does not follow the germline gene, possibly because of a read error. CDR3 DNA sequence: TGCACAGCAGGGGAGACAGTGGGCAACGAGCAGTATTTC. This sequence encodes CTAGETVGNEQYF. This rearrangement joins TRBV28 to TRBJ2-7; weak D call: TRBD1 (6 bases). The CDR3 consists of 13 residues. The germline gives CDR1 MDHEN, CDR2 SYDVKM.